The subject of this entry is one T cell receptor (beta chain). The entry originates in a study of blood T cell repertoires in COVID-19. TCRdb keeps only in-frame clones here, not all; method: immunoSEQ multiplex PCR. This sample has around 480,000 clones, with more than 70% found just once. CDR1 and CDR2 (germline): SGHNT, YYREEE (reference sequence). The CDR3 consists of 17 residues. V dropped 4 bases and J dropped 2; count of bases not matched to a gene: 12. The chain joins TRBV5-4 to TRBJ1-2; 9 nucleotides line up with TRBD1. The receptor was isolated from a woman aged 50 to 65 with COVID-19, enrolled during active disease. The sequenced material came from peripheral blood. This CDR3 reads CASSPGQGYRLNYGYTF. In DNA, the CDR3 is TGTGCCAGCAGCCCGGGACAGGGTTACCGTCTAAACTATGGCTACACCTTC.